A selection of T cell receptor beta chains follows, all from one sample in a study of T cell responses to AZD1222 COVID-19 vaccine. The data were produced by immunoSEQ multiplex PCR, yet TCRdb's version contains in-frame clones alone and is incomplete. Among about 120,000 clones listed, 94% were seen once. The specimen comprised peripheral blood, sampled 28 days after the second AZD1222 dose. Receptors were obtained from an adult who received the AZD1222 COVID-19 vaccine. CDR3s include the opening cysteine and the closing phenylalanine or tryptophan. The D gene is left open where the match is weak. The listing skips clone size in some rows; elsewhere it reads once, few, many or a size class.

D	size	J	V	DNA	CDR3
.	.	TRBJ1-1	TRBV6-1	TGTGCCAGCAGTGAAAGCGGGTGGCAGCTAAACACTGAAGCTTTCTTT	CASSESGWQLNTEAFF
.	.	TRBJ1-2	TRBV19	TGTGCCAGTAGTATATACTCTGCGGTTGGCTACACCTTC	CASSIYSAVGYTF
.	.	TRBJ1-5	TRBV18	TGTGCCAGCTCACCGGGAAATCAGCCCCAGCATTTT	CASSPGNQPQHF
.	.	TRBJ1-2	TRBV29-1	TGCAGCGTTGAGTGGCGGGGGGACTATGGCTACACCTTC	CSVEWRGDYGYTF
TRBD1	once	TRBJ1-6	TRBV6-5	TGTGCCAGCAGAAAACAGGGGAGTACGTCACCCCTCCACTTT	CASRKQGSTSPLHF
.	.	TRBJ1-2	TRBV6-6	TGTGCCAGCAGTTACGATTCGAGCTATGGCTACACCTTC	CASSYDSSYGYTF
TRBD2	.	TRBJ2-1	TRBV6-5	TGTGCCAGCAGTTACTCGGGACTAGCCAAAAACAATGAGCAGTTCTTC	CASSYSGLAKNNEQFF
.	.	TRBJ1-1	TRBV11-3	TGTGCCAGCAGCTTAGCAGGGGACACTGAAGCTTTCTTT	CASSLAGDTEAFF
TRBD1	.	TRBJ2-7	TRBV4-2	TGTGCCAGCAGCCAAGAGCGACAGGGCTCCTACGAGCAGTACTTC	CASSQERQGSYEQYF
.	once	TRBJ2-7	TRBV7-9	TGTGCCAGCAGTCTCCCCGAGGGAAAGCAGTACTTC	CASSLPEGKQYF
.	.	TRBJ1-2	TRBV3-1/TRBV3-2	TGTGCCAGCAGCCAAGCCCCCGGATTACTCTATGGCTACACCTTC	CASSQAPGLLYGYTF
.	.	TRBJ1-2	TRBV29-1	TGCAGCGTTGAAAGGCAGGTTCCTGATGGCTACACCTTC	CSVERQVPDGYTF
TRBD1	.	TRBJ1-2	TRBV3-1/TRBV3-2	TGTGCCAGCAGCCTTGGACAGGGGGCTGTCTATGGCTACACCTTC	CASSLGQGAVYGYTF
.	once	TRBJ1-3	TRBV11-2	TGTGCCAGCAGCTTAGGACAGGCGGACACCATATATTTT	CASSLGQADTIYF
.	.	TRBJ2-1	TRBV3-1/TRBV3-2	TGTGCCAGCAGCAGCCGGGTCGACAATGAGCAGTTCTTC	CASSSRVDNEQFF
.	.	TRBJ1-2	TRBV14	TGTGCCAGCAGCCGAGATCAAGACAGGCGCTATGGCTACACCTTC	CASSRDQDRRYGYTF
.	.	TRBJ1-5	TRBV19	TGTGCCAGTAGTATCTCCAGGGATGGCAATCAGCCCCAGCATTTT	CASSISRDGNQPQHF
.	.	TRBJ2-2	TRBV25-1	TGTGCCAGCAGTGAATTATGGGGGACTAACACCGGGGAGCTGTTTTTT	CASSELWGTNTGELFF
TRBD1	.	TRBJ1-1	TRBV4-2	TGTGCCAGCAGCCGGAGCCCGACAGGGCTGACTGAAGCTTTCTTT	CASSRSPTGLTEAFF
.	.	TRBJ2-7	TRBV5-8	TGTGCCAGCAGCCCGGAGGACCGCCTCAACTGGGCCTACGAGCAGTACTTC	CASSPEDRLNWAYEQYF
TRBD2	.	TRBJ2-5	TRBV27	TGTGCCAGCAGTTTATCAATCGTTAGCGGGCATGGAGAGACCCAGTACTTC	CASSLSIVSGHGETQYF
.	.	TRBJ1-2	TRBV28	TGTGCCAGCAGGGGTACCAGGGTGTCGGACTATGGCTACACCTTC	CASRGTRVSDYGYTF
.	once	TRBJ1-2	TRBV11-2	TGTGCCAGCAGCTTAGGTGGGGCCGGACGGGGCTACACCTTC	CASSLGGAGRGYTF
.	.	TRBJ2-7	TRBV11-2	TGTGCCAGCAGCCGCTCGCGACCCGGCTACGAGCAGTACTTC	CASSRSRPGYEQYF
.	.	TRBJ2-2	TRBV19	TGTGCCAGTAGAGTCCTCACCGGGGAGCTGTTTTTT	CASRVLTGELFF
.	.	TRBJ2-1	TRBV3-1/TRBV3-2	TGTGCCAGCGCGCAGGATGCTGTAATCGATGAGCAGTTCTTC	CASAQDAVIDEQFF
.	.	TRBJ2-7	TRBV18	TGTGCCAGCTCACCACCGGGAAACGAGCAGTACTTC	CASSPPGNEQYF
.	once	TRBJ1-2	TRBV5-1	TGCGCCAGCAGCCCGGGGGACGCTTCAGGCTACACCTTC	CASSPGDASGYTF
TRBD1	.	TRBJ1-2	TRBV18	TGTGCCAGCTCACCTTCCCACGGGACAGGGAACTATGGCTACACCTTC	CASSPSHGTGNYGYTF
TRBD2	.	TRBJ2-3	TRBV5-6	TGTGCCAGCAGCATATTACTAGCGGGGGCGTTCACAGATACGCAGTATTTT	CASSILLAGAFTDTQYF
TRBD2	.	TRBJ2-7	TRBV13	TGTGCCAGCAGCTTCTCCCTCGGCGGGGGGGTCGGCGAGCAGTACTTC	CASSFSLGGGVGEQYF
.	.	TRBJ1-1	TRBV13	TGTGCCAGCAGCCGTACAGGGCGCTGGACTGAAGCTTTCTTT	CASSRTGRWTEAFF
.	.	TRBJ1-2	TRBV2	TGTGCCAGCAGTAATAGCGGAAGGGTGAGCGGGTACTATGGCTACACCTTC	CASSNSGRVSGYYGYTF
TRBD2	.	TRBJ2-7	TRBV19	TGTGCCAGTAGCACCGGGAGGGTGGACTACGAGCAGTACTTC	CASSTGRVDYEQYF
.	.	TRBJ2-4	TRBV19	TGTGCCAGTAGTGGGCGTAACGGACGGGCCAAAAACATTCAGTACTTC	CASSGRNGRAKNIQYF
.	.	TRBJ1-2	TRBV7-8	TGTGCCAGCAGCGAACAGGTGAACTATGGCTACACCTTC	CASSEQVNYGYTF
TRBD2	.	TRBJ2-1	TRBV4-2	TGTGCCAGCAGGGGGAGCGGGGGGAACAATGAGCAGTTCTTC	CASRGSGGNNEQFF
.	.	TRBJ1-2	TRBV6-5	TGTGCCAGCATGTTCCGTGGCTACACCTTC	CASMFRGYTF
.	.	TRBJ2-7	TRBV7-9	TGTGCCAGCAGCTTAATAACGGACGAGCAGTACTTC	CASSLITDEQYF
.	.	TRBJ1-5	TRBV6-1	TGTGCCAGCAGTGAGCGCGCGCCGGACATAAAATCTGGGCGCAATCAGCCCCAGCATTTT	CASSERAPDIKSGRNQPQHF
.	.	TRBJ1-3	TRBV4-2	TGTGCCAGCAGCCAAGATCTGGGTCCTGGAAACACCATATATTTT	CASSQDLGPGNTIYF
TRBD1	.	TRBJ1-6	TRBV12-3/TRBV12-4	TGTGCCAGCAGTTTTGGGACAGGGGCCCTCCACTTT	CASSFGTGALHF
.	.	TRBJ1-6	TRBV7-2	TGTGCCAGCCTTAAAAGAAGCTCCTATAATTCACCCCTCCACTTT	CASLKRSSYNSPLHF
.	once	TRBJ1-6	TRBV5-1	TGCGCCAGCAGCTTGACAGGGAGCTCCTATAATTCACCCCTCCACTTT	CASSLTGSSYNSPLHF
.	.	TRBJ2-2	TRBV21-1	TGTGCCAGCAGCAACCCCCGGGACAGGACCGGGGAGCTGTTTTTT	CASSNPRDRTGELFF
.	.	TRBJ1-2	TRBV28	TGTGCCAGCACCCAACTCTTAGGAGGCTACACCTTC	CASTQLLGGYTF
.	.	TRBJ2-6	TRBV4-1	TGCGCCAGCAGCCAAGAATTCAGGCCGTCTGGGGCCAACGTCCTGACTTTC	CASSQEFRPSGANVLTF
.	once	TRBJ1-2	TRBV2	TGTGCCAGCAGATGGACAGAGAGGAATGGCTACACCTTC	CASRWTERNGYTF
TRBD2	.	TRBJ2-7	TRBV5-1	TGCGCCAGCCGCGAGACTAGCGACTCCTACGAGCAGTACTTC	CASRETSDSYEQYF
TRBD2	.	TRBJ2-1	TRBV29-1	TGCAGCGTTGAAGAATCCGGGAGGTCGGGCAATGAGCAGTTCTTC	CSVEESGRSGNEQFF
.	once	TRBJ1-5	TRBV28	TGTGCCAGCAGTTTATCAGAGGACGGAGCCTTACGTCGCAATCAGCCCCAGCATTTT	CASSLSEDGALRRNQPQHF
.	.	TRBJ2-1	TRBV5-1	TGCGCCAGCAGCTTGGCGGCGGGATCTGGGGAGCAGTTCTTC	CASSLAAGSGEQFF
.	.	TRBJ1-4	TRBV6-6	TGTGCCAGCAGTCCGACTGACTTTGCAACTAATGAAAAACTGTTTTTT	CASSPTDFATNEKLFF
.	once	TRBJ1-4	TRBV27	TGTGCCAGCAGTTCCGCGCGTTTTAATGAAAAACTGTTTTTT	CASSSARFNEKLFF
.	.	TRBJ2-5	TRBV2	TGTGCCAGCAGTGAGGAAGAGACCCAGTACTTC	CASSEEETQYF
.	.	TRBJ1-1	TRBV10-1	TGCGCCAGCAGTGAGGCGTTCATGAACACTGAAGCTTTCTTT	CASSEAFMNTEAFF
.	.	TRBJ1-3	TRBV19	TGTGCCAGTAGTGAGCAGTTCTCTGGAAACACCATATATTTT	CASSEQFSGNTIYF
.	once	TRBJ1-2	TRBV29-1	TGCAGCGTTGGGGGTACAGGGAGCAATGGCTACACCTTC	CSVGGTGSNGYTF
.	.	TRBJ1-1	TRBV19	TGTGCCAGTAGTGGGGGTTCTGAAGCTTTCTTT	CASSGGSEAFF